These 24 T cell receptor beta chains came from one sample sequenced in a study of shared clonotypes between healthy human individuals (dated by TCRdb to the early 2020s). The method was the immunoSEQ multiplex PCR assay. Entries here come from immuneACCESS through TCRdb and include only in-frame sequences with V and J called. Some clones fail to appear in such tables; in the studies checked, an unresolved V gene covers under half of the shortfall, and the cause of the remainder is unknown. The sample table contains about 600,000 clones; only one count was recorded for more than 95% of them. Roughly 0.055% of the sample is in the top ten clones. The sequenced material came from naive CD4+ T cells sorted from blood. The sample's cell subset or site label, decoded: CD45RA+ positively selected. The receptors were gathered from a woman younger than 45 in good health.

J is TRBJ2-5 and V is TRBV2, with 7 bases fitting TRBD1. The J call may be in error: the DNA end matches TRBJ2-7 better. CDR3 length equals 14 residues. Germline assignment: CDR1 SNHLY and CDR2 FYNNEI. CDR3 residues: CASSQQGTAYEQYF. CDR3 sequence (DNA): TGTGCCAGCAGCCAACAGGGGACAGCCTACGAGCAGTACTTC.

The chain combines TRBV10-3 with TRBJ2-1; 12 bases fit TRBD1. With V trimmed by 0 bases and J by 7 bases, 10 bases remained unmatched. Germline loops: CDR1 ENHRY, CDR2 SYGVKD. The CDR3 extends over 18 amino acids. The CDR3 nucleotides are TGTGCCATCAGTGAGTCGTATTCAGGGACAGGGGGCAAAAATGAGCAGTTCTTC. Translation gives CAISESYSGTGGKNEQFF.

As DNA, the CDR3 is TGTGCCAGCAGTTTATGGGGACAGGGGAAATACACCGGGGAGCTGTTTTTT. Amino acid sequence: CASSLWGQGKYTGELFF. This chain joins TRBV27 and TRBJ2-2; the match to TRBD1 covers 10 bases. Germline loops: CDR1 MNHEY, CDR2 SMNVEV (reference sequence). This CDR3 is 17 amino acids long. The V and J ends lost 1 base and 3 bases, in that order; junction bases with no gene match: 5.

J is TRBJ2-1 and V is TRBV10-1; 8 nucleotides match TRBD1. J gave up 6 bases and V 2 bases, and 6 bases lay outside the gene matches. The CDR3 has 15 residues. Germline CDR1 reads WNHNN; CDR2 reads SYGVQD (reference sequence). The CDR3, as DNA: TGCGCCAGCAGTGAGAGGCAGGGGGCGGGCAATGAGCAGTTCTTC. The encoded protein is CASSERQGAGNEQFF.

The chain couples TRBV5-4 to TRBJ2-6; weak D call: TRBD1 (5 bases). The CDR3 contains 17 residues. Germline lookup yields CDR1 SGHNT and CDR2 YYREEE (reference sequence). Trimming left V 4 bases short and J 0 bases short, with 14 bases between. CDR3 residues: CASSHYLDSSGANVLTF. The CDR3 DNA follows: TGTGCCAGCAGCCATTACCTCGACAGCTCTGGGGCCAACGTCCTGACTTTC.

The V and J genes are TRBV19 and TRBJ1-3; TRBD1 agrees at 8 bases. There are 18 residues in the CDR3. V shed 5 bases and J 1 base; nucleotides not matched to a gene: 13. In germline, CDR1 is LNHDA, CDR2 SQIVND (reference sequence). The CDR3: CASSLQGGPRISGNTIYF. The CDR3 DNA reads as TGTGCCAGTAGTCTACAGGGGGGCCCTAGAATTTCTGGAAACACCATATATTTT.

V gene TRBV28 combines with J gene TRBJ2-2; possibly TRBD1 for D (6 bases). V lost 8 bases to trimming and J lost 5 bases, with 9 bases between them. This CDR3 comprises 12 residues. CDR1 and CDR2 (germline): MDHEN, SYDVKM. The CDR3: CASGTLTGELFF. CDR3 coding DNA: TGTGCCAGCGGGACACTAACCGGGGAGCTGTTTTTT.

The chain joins TRBV2 to TRBJ2-5, with 9 bases fitting TRBD2. Germline trimming cut 6 bases from V and 5 bases from J; bases unmatched to any gene: 10. The CDR3 consists of 15 residues. Germline lookup yields CDR1 SNHLY and CDR2 FYNNEI. The CDR3 DNA is TGTGCCAGCAGCATGGGACTAGCTACGGGGGAGACCCAGTACTTC. It encodes CASSMGLATGETQYF.

V and J are TRBV15 and TRBJ2-1, with 7 bases matching TRBD1. V shed 9 bases, J shed 3 bases, and the junction held 8 bases outside the gene matches. This CDR3 is built from 14 residues. The V gene's germline CDR1 is LNHNV and CDR2 YYDKDF (reference sequence). The chain's CDR3 is CATKVQGVYNEQFF. The CDR3 region has the DNA TGTGCCACGAAGGTGCAGGGGGTCTACAATGAGCAGTTCTTC.

A word on this clone: Different DNA sequences within this sample yield the same CDR3. CDR3 bases: TGTGCCAGCAGTCCTAGCGGGAGCTCCTACGAGCAGTACTTC. Translation gives CASSPSGSSYEQYF. The rearrangement joins TRBV7-9 to TRBJ2-7, with TRBD2 identical over 10 bases. Per the germline V gene, CDR1 is SEHNR and CDR2 is FQNEAQ (reference sequence). The J segment lost 0 bases and the V segment lost 6 bases, leaving 2 bases of the junction unmatched. CDR3 size: 14 residues.

The genes are TRBV18 and TRBJ2-3, with D tentatively TRBD1 (5 bases). CDR1 is KGHSH, CDR2 LQKENI, per germline. The V and J ends lost 2 bases and 2 bases respectively, with 11 bases between them. CDR3 length equals 15 residues. The CDR3 DNA sequence: TGTGCCAGCTCACCAAGGGGTGGAAACACAGATACGCAGTATTTT. Its translation is CASSPRGGNTDTQYF.

This clone was seen once. V and J are TRBV18 and TRBJ1-2; no definite D call. V lost 5 bases, J lost 5 bases, and 12 bases lay in between. Looked up from germline, CDR1 is KGHSH and CDR2 is LQKENI. This CDR3 is 13 amino acids long. The CDR3 region is CASSSQDGYGYTF. The CDR3 nucleotides are TGTGCCAGCTCATCACAAGACGGATATGGCTACACCTTC.

The chain has TRBV7-9 and TRBJ1-2; no clear D gene. There are 16 residues in the CDR3. The V gene's germline CDR1 is SEHNR and CDR2 FQNEAQ (reference sequence). Trimming left V 1 base short and J 0 bases short, with 12 bases between. The CDR3 DNA reads TGTGCCAGCAGCTTAGAAAGCAGTCGAGCTAACTATGGCTACACCTTC. Encoded protein: CASSLESSRANYGYTF.

V gene TRBV7-9 combines with J gene TRBJ1-1; D gene unclear. V was cut by 5 bases and J by 0 bases, with 4 bases left in between. This CDR3 is built from 12 residues. Germline CDR1 SEHNR, CDR2 FQNEAQ (reference sequence). The DNA of the CDR3 is TGTGCCAGCAGCCCCGTGAACACTGAAGCTTTCTTT. This gives the protein CASSPVNTEAFF. The variable domain in full, with the rest retrieved from reference TRBV7-9 and TRBJ1-1, is DTGVSQNPRHKITKRGQNVTFRCDPISEHNRLYWYRQTLGQGPEFLTYFQNEAQLEKSRLLSDRFSAERPKGSFSTLEIQRTEQGDSAMYLCASSPVNTEAFFGQGTRLTVV.

This chain uses TRBV7-9 with TRBJ2-5; the match to TRBD2 covers 12 bases. Losses at the gene ends were 5 bases for V and 3 bases for J; bases not matched to a gene: 7. This CDR3 region has 16 residues. CDR1 is SEHNR and CDR2 is FQNEAQ in the germline V gene (reference sequence). CDR3: CASSPGLAGTKETQYF. The CDR3 nucleotides are TGTGCCAGCAGCCCAGGACTAGCGGGAACCAAAGAGACCCAGTACTTC.

The chain has TRBV7-2 and TRBJ2-3, with D perhaps TRBD1 (6 bases). Germline CDR1 reads SGHTA; CDR2 reads FQGNSA. Trimming removed 6 bases at V and 2 bases at J, with 15 bases between. The CDR3 is 15 residues long. CDR3 sequence: CASSTGDILTDTQYF. CDR3 DNA sequence: TGTGCCAGCAGTACTGGGGACATCCTCACAGATACGCAGTATTTT.

The rearrangement joins TRBV30 to TRBJ2-1; no clear D gene. The CDR3 is made up of 14 amino acids. Germline V gene sequence: CDR1 GTSNPN, CDR2 SVGIG (reference sequence). V was shortened by 0 bases and J by 9 bases, with 15 bases between the two germline ends. The DNA of the CDR3 is TGTGCCTGGAGTGTTGGACGGCATGGAGCTGAGCAGTTCTTC. Its protein product is CAWSVGRHGAEQFF.

The chain carries TRBV19 and TRBJ2-7, with D possibly TRBD1 on 5 matching bases. There are 17 residues in the CDR3. Germline CDR1 and CDR2: LNHDA and SQIVND (reference sequence). V lost 0 bases, J lost 0 bases, and 15 bases lay in between. CDR3 nucleotides: TGTGCCAGTAGTATAGATCACGACAGCGCAATCTCCTACGAGCAGTACTTC. It specifies CASSIDHDSAISYEQYF. The full variable domain, its missing parts supplied by reference TRBV19 and TRBJ2-7, is DGGITQSPKYLFRKEGQNVTLSCEQNLNHDAMYWYRQDPGQGLRLIYYSQIVNDFQKGDIAEGYSVSREKKESFPLTVTSAQKNPTAFYLCASSIDHDSAISYEQYFGPGTRLTVT.

The rearrangement uses TRBV11-2 and TRBJ2-3, with D maybe TRBD2 (7 bases). This CDR3 comprises 15 residues. Germline CDR1 and CDR2: SGHAT and FQNNGV. V was pared by 5 bases and J by 5 bases, with 17 bases between. The CDR3: CASSGGLAVGDTQYF. For the CDR3, the DNA is TGTGCCAGCAGCGGGGGCCTAGCGGTGGGAGATACGCAGTATTTT. The whole variable domain, remainder taken from reference TRBV11-2 and TRBJ2-3, is EAGVAQSPRYKIIEKRQSVAFWCNPISGHATLYWYQQILGQGPKLLIQFQNNGVVDDSQLPKDRFSAERLKGVDSTLKIQPAKLEDSAVYLCASSGGLAVGDTQYFGPGTRLTVL.

The CDR3 loop reads CASSLGLRRDSYNEQFF. Written as DNA, the CDR3 is TGTGCCAGCAGCTTGGGGTTGAGGCGGGACTCCTACAATGAGCAGTTCTTC. The chain couples TRBV5-4 to TRBJ2-1, with D possibly TRBD2 on 6 matching bases. Germline CDR1 reads SGHNT; CDR2 reads YYREEE (reference sequence). The CDR3 has 17 residues. V was clipped by 0 bases and J by 0 bases, with 13 bases between them. The complete variable domain, with remaining parts taken from reference TRBV5-4 and TRBJ2-1, reads ETGVTQSPTHLIKTRGQQVTLRCSSQSGHNTVSWYQQALGQGPQFIFQYYREEENGRGNFPPRFSGLQFPNYSSELNVNALELDDSALYLCASSLGLRRDSYNEQFFGPGTRLTVL.

The chain couples TRBV28 to TRBJ2-5; D remains ambiguous. This CDR3 is built from 14 residues. V was shortened by 6 bases and J by 1 base, with 12 bases between the two germline ends. Germline V gene lookup returns CDR1 MDHEN and CDR2 SYDVKM. The CDR3 loop reads CASSPALFQETQYF. CDR3 nucleotide sequence: TGTGCCAGCAGCCCGGCACTCTTCCAAGAGACCCAGTACTTC.

The count of this clone is one. The J gene is TRBJ1-3, the V gene TRBV18; D remains unclear. Trimming pared 6 bases from V and 0 bases from J, leaving 6 bases between. Germline-derived CDR1 and CDR2 are KGHSH and LQKENI. This CDR3 comprises 13 residues. The CDR3 nucleotides are TGTGCCAGCTCCCACGACTCTGGAAACACCATATATTTT. Protein product: CASSHDSGNTIYF.

This clone was observed a few times. This chain joins TRBV28 and TRBJ2-5; D might be TRBD1 (6 bases). Germline CDR1 and CDR2: MDHEN and SYDVKM. The CDR3 covers 15 residues. Trimming removed 4 bases from V and 4 bases from J, with 16 bases in between. DNA for the CDR3: TGTGCCAGCAGTTCACAGGGTGATCTGGGAGAGACCCAGTACTTC. It translates to CASSSQGDLGETQYF.

As to this clone: The sample contains more than one DNA sequence encoding this CDR3. The J gene is TRBJ2-5, the V gene TRBV7-9; D possibly matches TRBD1 or TRBD2 (5 bases each). The germline CDR1 and CDR2 sequences are SEHNR and FQNEAQ (reference sequence). This CDR3 region has 13 residues. V gave up 5 bases and J gave up 4 bases, with 11 bases separating them. The CDR3 nucleotides read TGTGCCAGCAGCCCCCGAGGGGTAGAGACCCAGTACTTC. Translating gives CASSPRGVETQYF.